Following are 9 T cell receptor beta chains from one sample sequenced in a study of shared clonotypes between healthy human individuals. TCRdb's copy holds only in-frame clones and misses some; the assay was immunoSEQ multiplex PCR. Counted here are 550,000 to 850,000 clones, 55% to 75% occurring once; the ten biggest clones make up about 1.7%. The sample consisted of memory CD4+ T cells sorted from blood. Subset indicated: CD45RA-negative fraction. All receptors come from a woman aged 25 to 39 in good health.

The chain combines TRBV2 with TRBJ2-4; 8 positions agree with TRBD1. J gave up 8 bases and V 6 bases, and 12 bases lay outside the gene matches. Per the germline V gene, CDR1 is SNHLY and CDR2 is FYNNEI. The CDR3 totals 15 residues. The CDR3, as DNA: TGTGCCAGCAGCGCGAACAGGGGGGCAGGGGACATTCAGTACTTC. Its protein product is CASSANRGAGDIQYF.

This clone was seen only a few times. The junction differs from germline at one of its ends, possibly a read error. This chain uses TRBV7-2 with TRBJ2-3; TRBD2 matches 8 bases. Per the germline V gene, CDR1 is SGHTA and CDR2 is FQGNSA. This CDR3 spans 12 amino acids. The CDR3 DNA reads as TGTGCCAGCAGCCCATTAGCGGGATCGTTGGATTTT. Translating it yields CASSPLAGSLDF.

This clone was seen a few times. This chain joins TRBV28 and TRBJ2-3; 8 bases line up with TRBD2. The CDR3 has 15 amino acids. The ends lost 4 bases at V and 6 bases at J; junction bases unmatched: 9. Germline CDR1 and CDR2: MDHEN and SYDVKM. The CDR3 loop is CASSSPSGRGDTQYF. The CDR3 DNA is TGTGCCAGCAGTTCCCCAAGCGGGAGAGGCGATACGCAGTATTTT.

As concerns this clone: Other DNA sequences in this sample translate to the same CDR3. The rearrangement joins TRBV5-1 to TRBJ2-7, with a tentative D call TRBD2 (6 bases). There are 15 residues in the CDR3. V lost 0 bases and J 0 bases, leaving 10 bases between the germline ends. Germline values: CDR1 SGHRS, CDR2 YFSETQ. CDR3 residues: CASSLVGGSSYEQYF. For the CDR3, the DNA is TGCGCCAGCAGCTTGGTCGGGGGAAGCTCCTACGAGCAGTACTTC. The full variable domain, rest sourced from reference TRBV5-1 and TRBJ2-7, is KAGVTQTPRYLIKTRGQQVTLSCSPISGHRSVSWYQQTPGQGLQFLFEYFSETQRNKGNFPGRFSGRQFSNSRSEMNVSTLELGDSALYLCASSLVGGSSYEQYFGPGTRLTVT.

This clone was counted once. This specimen includes other DNA sequences encoding the same CDR3. V gene TRBV5-1 combines with J gene TRBJ2-2; D is undetermined. Trimming left V 4 bases short and J 0 bases short, with 10 bases between. The V gene's germline CDR1 is SGHRS and CDR2 YFSETQ. The CDR3 contains 15 residues. The CDR3 DNA is TGCGCCAGCAGCCCGGACCGCCCGAACACCGGGGAGCTGTTTTTT. Translating it yields CASSPDRPNTGELFF.

The chain is built from TRBV9 and TRBJ1-2; 7 bases are shared with TRBD1. The germline CDR1 and CDR2 sequences are SGDLS and YYNGEE. The trim removed 0 bases at V and 3 bases at J, leaving 5 bases unmatched. There are 15 residues in the CDR3. CDR3 nucleotides: TGTGCCAGCAGCGTAGGAGCAGGGGGGGACTATGGCTACACCTTC. The encoded protein is CASSVGAGGDYGYTF. The full variable domain, in which reference TRBV9 and TRBJ1-2 provide the parts outside the CDR3, is DSGVTQTPKHLITATGQRVTLRCSPRSGDLSVYWYQQSLDQGLQFLIQYYNGEERAKGNILERFSAQQFPDLHSELNLSSLELGDSALYFCASSVGAGGDYGYTFGSGTRLTVV.

Only one count was recorded for this clone. The chain couples TRBV28 to TRBJ2-1, with 10 bases fitting TRBD2. Losses at the gene ends were 5 bases for V and 4 bases for J; bases not matched to a gene: 8. Germline V gene data show CDR1 as MDHEN and CDR2 as SYDVKM. The CDR3 is 16 residues long. The chain's CDR3 is CASSTSGAEHYNEQFF. CDR3 nucleotides: TGTGCCAGCAGTACTAGCGGGGCGGAGCATTACAATGAGCAGTTCTTC.

This clone was seen only once. The gene calls are TRBV30 and TRBJ1-1; the match to TRBD1 covers 10 bases. The CDR3 covers 12 residues. The J segment lost 4 bases and the V segment lost 8 bases, leaving 4 bases of the junction unmatched. Per germline, CDR1 GTSNPN and CDR2 SVGIG (reference sequence). CDR3 region: CARRDRGTEAFF. The CDR3 DNA follows: TGTGCCCGGCGGGACAGGGGCACTGAAGCTTTCTTT.

The rearrangement links TRBV2 to TRBJ2-1; 10 nucleotides agree with TRBD2. In germline, CDR1 is SNHLY, CDR2 FYNNEI. V shed 8 bases, J shed 5 bases, and the junction held 3 bases outside the gene matches. The CDR3 sequence is 13 residues long. The chain's CDR3 is CASVGLANNEQFF. The CDR3 DNA reads TGTGCCAGCGTGGGACTAGCGAACAATGAGCAGTTCTTC. The entire variable domain, with the rest obtained from reference TRBV2 and TRBJ2-1, is as follows: EPEVTQTPSHQVTQMGQEVILRCVPISNHLYFYWYRQILGQKVEFLVSFYNNEISEKSEIFDDQFSVERPDGSNFTLKIRSTKLEDSAMYFCASVGLANNEQFFGPGTRLTVL.